The entry below describes one T cell receptor (beta chain). What it recognizes is unknown. The CDR3 runs 15 residues. Germline V lookup: CDR1 MDHEN, CDR2 SYDVKM. V lost 4 bases to trimming and J lost 0 bases; unmatched junction nucleotides: 3. The sample originates from a study of OX40 agonist ivuxolimab in advanced cancers. Overall study context: Eligibility admitted prior anti-PD-1, anti-PD-L1 or anti-CTLA-4 therapy; 30% to 40% had some. Study conclusions and caveats: Doses of 0.1 to 3.0 mg/kg were accompanied by clonal expansion of CD4+ and CD8+ blood T cells by week 6. CD8+ T cells (on average) carried more expanded clones than CD4+ T cells.

Libraries were prepared by immunoSEQ multiplex PCR; TCRdb keeps only in-frame clonotypes and omits some of them. Among around 79,000 clones, more than 70% were seen once, and the ten largest hold less than 0.8%. This TCR derives from an adult with an advanced solid tumor such as melanoma, head and neck, liver or kidney cancer. Here the sequenced sample was CD4+ or CD8+ T cells sorted from blood, taken in a trial of the OX40 agonist ivuxolimab. The V call is TRBV28, the J call TRBJ2-1; 7 nucleotides align to TRBD2. CDR3 DNA: TGTGCCAGCAGTTCCGGGGGGAGCTCCTACAATGAGCAGTTCTTC. Translation gives CASSSGGSSYNEQFF.